Given below is one TCR beta chain in context. Germline V lookup: CDR1 MNHNY, CDR2 SVGAGI (reference sequence). J gave up 2 bases and V 6 bases, and 7 bases lay outside the gene matches. The CDR3 has 14 residues. TCRdb itself ran the RT-PCR reads through MiXCR, one entry per CDR3 protein. The sample consists of fewer than 800,000 distinct CDR3 sequences, approximately 15% of them appearing once. The sequencing sample was made of memory CD4+ T cells from blood. This chain connects TRBV6-6 to TRBJ2-7; 7 bases match TRBD1. The sequence derives from a female donor in good health, serving as a healthy control. CDR3 DNA sequence: TGTGCCAGCAGCTACAATCAGGGGGCCTACGAGCAGTACTTC. It specifies CASSYNQGAYEQYF.